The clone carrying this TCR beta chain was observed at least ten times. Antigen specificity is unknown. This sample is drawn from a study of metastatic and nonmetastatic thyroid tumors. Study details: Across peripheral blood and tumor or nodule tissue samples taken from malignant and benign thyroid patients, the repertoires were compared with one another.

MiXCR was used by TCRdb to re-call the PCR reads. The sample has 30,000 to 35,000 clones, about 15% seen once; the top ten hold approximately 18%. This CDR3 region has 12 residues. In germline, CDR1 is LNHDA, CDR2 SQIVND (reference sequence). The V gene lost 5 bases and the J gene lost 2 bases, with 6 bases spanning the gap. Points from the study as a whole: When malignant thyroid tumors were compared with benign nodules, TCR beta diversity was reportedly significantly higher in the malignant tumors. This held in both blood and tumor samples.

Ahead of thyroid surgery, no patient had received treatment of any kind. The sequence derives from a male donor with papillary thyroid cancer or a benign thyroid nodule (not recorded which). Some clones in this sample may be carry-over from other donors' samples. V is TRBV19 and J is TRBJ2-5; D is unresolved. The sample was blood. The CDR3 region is CASSLHQETQYF. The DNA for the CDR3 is TGTGCCAGTAGTCTTCATCAAGAGACCCAGTACTTC.